These T cell receptor beta chains were read from a single sample in a study of graft-versus-host responses after intestinal transplantation. The protocol was immunoSEQ multiplex PCR, while the TCRdb copy is restricted to in-frame clones and leaves out a portion. The repertoire consists of 15,000 or so clones, with roughly two thirds occurring once and the leading ten covering approximately 8.1%. This sample comprised ileum tissue, obtained approximately 670 days after intestinal transplantation. The receptors come from a human patient who received an intestinal transplant, so some T cells may come from the graft donor. Both conserved end residues are part of each CDR3. Fields, in order: clone size, D gene, CDR3 length, J gene, V gene, CDR3 DNA, CDR3 protein. A D gene is named only where the DNA matches it firmly. Only part of the rows carry a size: once, few, many, or a class if the clone is expanded.

clone_size: .
d_call: TRBD1
cdr3_length: 14
j_call: TRBJ1-2
v_call: TRBV15
cdr3_nt: TGTGCCACCAGCAGCGGACAGGGGCTACGTGGCTACACCTTC
cdr3_aa: CATSSGQGLRGYTF

clone_size: few
d_call: TRBD1
cdr3_length: 16
j_call: TRBJ1-1
v_call: TRBV11-2
cdr3_nt: TGTGCCAGCAGCTTGACCAGGAGGGGGCACGGCACTGAAGCTTTCTTT
cdr3_aa: CASSLTRRGHGTEAFF

clone_size: .
d_call: .
cdr3_length: 13
j_call: TRBJ1-1
v_call: TRBV6-5
cdr3_nt: TGTGCCAGTGCGCAGGCTACGAACACTGAAGCTTTCTTT
cdr3_aa: CASAQATNTEAFF

clone_size: once
d_call: TRBD2
cdr3_length: 14
j_call: TRBJ2-1
v_call: TRBV6-1
cdr3_nt: TGTGCCAGCAGTGATTTTGGGCGGGAGGGGGAGCAGTTCTTC
cdr3_aa: CASSDFGREGEQFF

clone_size: few
d_call: .
cdr3_length: 16
j_call: TRBJ2-3
v_call: TRBV6-5
cdr3_nt: TGTGCCAGCAGTTACTTACCTGTTCCCTTCAGGGATACGCAGTATTTT
cdr3_aa: CASSYLPVPFRDTQYF

clone_size: .
d_call: TRBD2
cdr3_length: 14
j_call: TRBJ2-3
v_call: TRBV7-9
cdr3_nt: TGTGCCAGCAGCTTAAGCGGGGGCACAGATACGCAGTATTTT
cdr3_aa: CASSLSGGTDTQYF

clone_size: .
d_call: TRBD2
cdr3_length: 16
j_call: TRBJ2-3
v_call: TRBV2
cdr3_nt: TGTGCCAGCAGCCTACTAGCGGGGGGAGTCACAGATACGCAGTATTTT
cdr3_aa: CASSLLAGGVTDTQYF

clone_size: .
d_call: TRBD1
cdr3_length: 15
j_call: TRBJ1-5
v_call: TRBV6-1
cdr3_nt: TGTGCCAGCAGTGGCCGGGACAGCCACAATCAGCCCCAGCATTTT
cdr3_aa: CASSGRDSHNQPQHF

clone_size: .
d_call: .
cdr3_length: 15
j_call: TRBJ2-5
v_call: TRBV19
cdr3_nt: TGTGCCAGCTCTACATACGGCGGTCCACAAGAGACCCAGTACTTC
cdr3_aa: CASSTYGGPQETQYF

clone_size: few
d_call: .
cdr3_length: 12
j_call: TRBJ2-3
v_call: TRBV27
cdr3_nt: TGTGCCACAAGGGGGAGCACAGATACGCAGTATTTT
cdr3_aa: CATRGSTDTQYF

clone_size: .
d_call: TRBD1
cdr3_length: 14
j_call: TRBJ2-7
v_call: TRBV5-4
cdr3_nt: TGTGCCAGCAGCCCCGACAGGGGGCCCTACGAGCAGTACTTC
cdr3_aa: CASSPDRGPYEQYF

clone_size: medium-sized
d_call: .
cdr3_length: 15
j_call: TRBJ2-3
v_call: TRBV7-2
cdr3_nt: TGTGCCAGCAGCTTCCGTCAGTCTAGCACAGATACGCAGTATTTT
cdr3_aa: CASSFRQSSTDTQYF

clone_size: .
d_call: TRBD1
cdr3_length: 13
j_call: TRBJ2-7
v_call: TRBV2
cdr3_nt: TGTGCCAGCAGGGACAGGGTTCGATACGAGCAGTACTTC
cdr3_aa: CASRDRVRYEQYF

clone_size: .
d_call: TRBD2
cdr3_length: 18
j_call: TRBJ2-2
v_call: TRBV4-3
cdr3_nt: TGCGCCAGCAGCCAAGATGCGCGGGAGGGAGGAATGACCGGGGAGCTGTTTTTT
cdr3_aa: CASSQDAREGGMTGELFF

clone_size: .
d_call: .
cdr3_length: 16
j_call: TRBJ1-4
v_call: TRBV30
cdr3_nt: TGTGCCTGGAGTAACGACAGGATTGCAACTAATGAAAAACTGTTTTTT
cdr3_aa: CAWSNDRIATNEKLFF

clone_size: .
d_call: .
cdr3_length: 15
j_call: TRBJ2-1
v_call: TRBV2
cdr3_nt: TGTGCCAGCAGTGAAGGTGCAGGTACCAACAATGAGCAGTTCTTC
cdr3_aa: CASSEGAGTNNEQFF

clone_size: .
d_call: .
cdr3_length: 15
j_call: TRBJ2-3
v_call: TRBV5-1
cdr3_nt: TGCGCCAGCAGCTTGGACGGGTCCCCCACAGATACGCAGTATTTT
cdr3_aa: CASSLDGSPTDTQYF

clone_size: once
d_call: .
cdr3_length: 13
j_call: TRBJ2-7
v_call: TRBV6-5
cdr3_nt: TGTGCCAGCAGTTACGCAGGGGCCTACGAGCAGTACTTC
cdr3_aa: CASSYAGAYEQYF

clone_size: .
d_call: .
cdr3_length: 15
j_call: TRBJ1-2
v_call: TRBV29-1
cdr3_nt: TGCAGCGTCCTTTTCTCAGGGGATACTAACTATGGCTACACCTTC
cdr3_aa: CSVLFSGDTNYGYTF

clone_size: few
d_call: TRBD1
cdr3_length: 15
j_call: TRBJ2-3
v_call: TRBV4-3
cdr3_nt: TGCGCCAGCAGCCAAGTCAGGGGGCGAACAGATACGCAGTATTTT
cdr3_aa: CASSQVRGRTDTQYF

clone_size: .
d_call: TRBD2
cdr3_length: 17
j_call: TRBJ2-7
v_call: TRBV5-8
cdr3_nt: TGTGCCAGCAGCCCGGGACTAGCGGGGCGCCCCTCCTACGAGCAGTACTTC
cdr3_aa: CASSPGLAGRPSYEQYF

clone_size: .
d_call: .
cdr3_length: 14
j_call: TRBJ2-1
v_call: TRBV7-6
cdr3_nt: TGTGCCAGCAGCTTAGCGGGGAGTTACAATGAGCAGTTCTTC
cdr3_aa: CASSLAGSYNEQFF

clone_size: .
d_call: .
cdr3_length: 15
j_call: TRBJ1-1
v_call: TRBV6-6
cdr3_nt: TGTGCCAGCAGCCTACACACTCGCGGGGGGCAAGAAGCTTTCTTT
cdr3_aa: CASSLHTRGGQEAFF

clone_size: .
d_call: .
cdr3_length: 12
j_call: TRBJ2-7
v_call: TRBV30
cdr3_nt: TGTGCCTGGAGAACAGGGAACTACGAGCAGTACTTC
cdr3_aa: CAWRTGNYEQYF

clone_size: .
d_call: TRBD1
cdr3_length: 13
j_call: TRBJ1-1
v_call: TRBV5-6
cdr3_nt: TGTGCCAGCAGCCGGACAGGGGGCACTGAAGCTTTCTTT
cdr3_aa: CASSRTGGTEAFF

clone_size: once
d_call: .
cdr3_length: 14
j_call: TRBJ2-5
v_call: TRBV30
cdr3_nt: TGTGCCTGGAGTCCCAAACCTAACGTCGAGACCCAGTACTTC
cdr3_aa: CAWSPKPNVETQYF

clone_size: .
d_call: .
cdr3_length: 12
j_call: TRBJ2-1
v_call: TRBV7-9
cdr3_nt: TGTGCCAGCAGCTTTCCCCGAGAAGAGCAGTTCTTC
cdr3_aa: CASSFPREEQFF

clone_size: .
d_call: .
cdr3_length: 16
j_call: TRBJ1-6
v_call: TRBV5-4
cdr3_nt: TGTGCCAGCAGCTTGTACGCGCAGGGTGAGAATTCACCCCTCCACTTT
cdr3_aa: CASSLYAQGENSPLHF

clone_size: few
d_call: .
cdr3_length: 14
j_call: TRBJ2-4
v_call: TRBV18
cdr3_nt: TGTGCCAGCTCACCACCGGGCAGAAGTAACATTCAGTACTTC
cdr3_aa: CASSPPGRSNIQYF

clone_size: .
d_call: TRBD1
cdr3_length: 14
j_call: TRBJ1-4
v_call: TRBV6-5
cdr3_nt: TGTGCCAGCAGCCCCGACAGGGGTCGTGAAAAACTGTTTTTT
cdr3_aa: CASSPDRGREKLFF

clone_size: .
d_call: .
cdr3_length: 13
j_call: TRBJ1-2
v_call: TRBV6-6
cdr3_nt: TGTGCCACCAGGGACCCAGGGGACTATGGCTACACCTTC
cdr3_aa: CATRDPGDYGYTF

clone_size: .
d_call: .
cdr3_length: 14
j_call: TRBJ2-7
v_call: TRBV14
cdr3_nt: TGTGCCAGCAGCCTGGGGCCGATCTCCTACGAGCAGTACTTC
cdr3_aa: CASSLGPISYEQYF

clone_size: .
d_call: TRBD1
cdr3_length: 14
j_call: TRBJ1-1
v_call: TRBV6-5
cdr3_nt: TGTGCCAGCAGGCCTAGGACAGGGAGGACTGAAGCTTTCTTT
cdr3_aa: CASRPRTGRTEAFF

clone_size: .
d_call: TRBD1
cdr3_length: 15
j_call: TRBJ2-7
v_call: TRBV9
cdr3_nt: TGTGCCAGCAGCTTGGCGGGACAGGGGACCTACGAGCAGTACTTC
cdr3_aa: CASSLAGQGTYEQYF

clone_size: .
d_call: TRBD2
cdr3_length: 14
j_call: TRBJ2-3
v_call: TRBV19
cdr3_nt: TGTGCCAGTAGTATAGGGACTAGCGCAGATACGCAGTATTTT
cdr3_aa: CASSIGTSADTQYF

clone_size: few
d_call: TRBD1
cdr3_length: 13
j_call: TRBJ1-5
v_call: TRBV19
cdr3_nt: TGTGCCAGTAGTGACAGGGATCCCCAGCCCCAGCATTTT
cdr3_aa: CASSDRDPQPQHF

clone_size: few
d_call: .
cdr3_length: 13
j_call: TRBJ1-2
v_call: TRBV30
cdr3_nt: TGTGCCTGGAGTCGGTCAACTAACTATGGCTACACCTTC
cdr3_aa: CAWSRSTNYGYTF

clone_size: .
d_call: .
cdr3_length: 14
j_call: TRBJ1-2
v_call: TRBV7-9
cdr3_nt: TGTGCCAGCAGCTTGGAGGGTTCGTCCTATGGCTACACCTTC
cdr3_aa: CASSLEGSSYGYTF

clone_size: once
d_call: .
cdr3_length: 11
j_call: TRBJ2-2
v_call: TRBV27
cdr3_nt: TGTGCCAGAGAGAGATCCGGGGAGCTGTTTTTT
cdr3_aa: CARERSGELFF

clone_size: .
d_call: .
cdr3_length: 19
j_call: TRBJ2-6
v_call: TRBV7-7
cdr3_nt: TGTGCCAGCAGCCCATGGTGTAAGTGCCACAAAAGTCGGGCCAACGTCCTGACTTTC
cdr3_aa: CASSPWCKCHKSRANVLTF

clone_size: .
d_call: TRBD1
cdr3_length: 13
j_call: TRBJ2-7
v_call: TRBV27
cdr3_nt: TGTGCCAGCAGTACCGACAGGGCCTACGAGCAGTACTTC
cdr3_aa: CASSTDRAYEQYF

clone_size: .
d_call: .
cdr3_length: 16
j_call: TRBJ2-7
v_call: TRBV11-3
cdr3_nt: TGTGCCAGCAGCTTAGGACCCAGGTCGCCGTCCTACGAGCAGTACTTC
cdr3_aa: CASSLGPRSPSYEQYF

clone_size: few
d_call: TRBD1
cdr3_length: 14
j_call: TRBJ1-1
v_call: TRBV12-5
cdr3_nt: TGTGCTAGTGATCGGACAGGGGGCTGGACTGAAGCTTTCTTT
cdr3_aa: CASDRTGGWTEAFF

clone_size: .
d_call: .
cdr3_length: 16
j_call: TRBJ2-5
v_call: TRBV5-1
cdr3_nt: TGCGCCAGCAGCTCCCTGGACACTCCCCTAGGGGGTGAGCAGTACTTC
cdr3_aa: CASSSLDTPLGGEQYF

clone_size: .
d_call: .
cdr3_length: 17
j_call: TRBJ1-1
v_call: TRBV18
cdr3_nt: TGTGCCAGCTCACTGTTTGGGGGGGCGTCTATGAACACTGAAGCTTTCTTT
cdr3_aa: CASSLFGGASMNTEAFF

clone_size: once
d_call: .
cdr3_length: 15
j_call: TRBJ1-2
v_call: TRBV7-2
cdr3_nt: TGTGCCAGCACCATAGGGCGGGGAATTGGCTATGGCTACACCTTC
cdr3_aa: CASTIGRGIGYGYTF

clone_size: once
d_call: TRBD1
cdr3_length: 16
j_call: TRBJ1-5
v_call: TRBV7-9
cdr3_nt: TGTGCCAGCAGCTCCCGGGACAGTCTCAGCAATCAGCCCCAGCATTTT
cdr3_aa: CASSSRDSLSNQPQHF

clone_size: .
d_call: .
cdr3_length: 15
j_call: TRBJ1-5
v_call: TRBV2
cdr3_nt: TGTGCCAGCAGTGAATTATCAGGTTTCAATCAGCCCCAGCATTTT
cdr3_aa: CASSELSGFNQPQHF

clone_size: .
d_call: .
cdr3_length: 11
j_call: TRBJ2-7
v_call: TRBV19
cdr3_nt: TGTGCCGCGGGGTCCGCCTACGAGCAGTACTTC
cdr3_aa: CAAGSAYEQYF